This T cell receptor beta chain is drawn from a study of technical replicates of blood from a handful of donors. The V and J ends lost 6 bases and 5 bases, in that order; junction bases with no gene match: 6. CDR3 length: 15 amino acids. In germline, CDR1 is MDHEN, CDR2 SYDVKM. This table comes from immunoSEQ multiplex PCR, and its TCRdb copy is limited to in-frame clones, with some not included. The table records about 100,000 clones, approximately 95% of them present only once. The sequence was collected from a human donor in good health. What was sequenced was T cells isolated from PBMCs. The chain uses TRBV28 and TRBJ1-5; 11 nucleotides line up with TRBD1. The CDR3 is CASSPSGQGDQPQHF. CDR3 nucleotides: TGTGCCAGCAGCCCATCGGGACAGGGGGATCAGCCCCAGCATTTT.